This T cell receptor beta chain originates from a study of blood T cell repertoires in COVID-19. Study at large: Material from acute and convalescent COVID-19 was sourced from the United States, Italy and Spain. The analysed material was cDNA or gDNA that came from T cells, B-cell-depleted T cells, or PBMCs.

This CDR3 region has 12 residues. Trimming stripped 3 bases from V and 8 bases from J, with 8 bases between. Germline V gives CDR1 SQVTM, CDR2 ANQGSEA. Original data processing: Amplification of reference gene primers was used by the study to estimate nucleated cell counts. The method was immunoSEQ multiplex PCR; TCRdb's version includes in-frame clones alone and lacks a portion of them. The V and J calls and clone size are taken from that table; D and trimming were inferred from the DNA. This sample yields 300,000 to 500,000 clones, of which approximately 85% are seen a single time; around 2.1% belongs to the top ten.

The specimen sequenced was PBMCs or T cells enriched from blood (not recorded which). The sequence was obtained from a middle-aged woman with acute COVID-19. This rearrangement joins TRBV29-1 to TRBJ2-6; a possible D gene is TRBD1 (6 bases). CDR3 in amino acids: CSVETGPNVLTF. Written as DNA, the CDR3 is TGCAGCGTTGAGACAGGCCCCAACGTCCTGACTTTC.